The 2 T cell receptor beta chains in this list originate from one sample, sequenced in a study of T cell clonality in common variable immunodeficiency. Assay: immunoSEQ multiplex PCR; the TCRdb copy retains only in-frame clones and omits some. Listed for the sample are fewer than 55,000 clones, none seen a single time. Sequencing was done on a sample of peripheral blood mononuclear cells. Every receptor here comes from a person between 18 and 75 years old in good health.

This clone was observed at least ten times. The observed sequence ends 3 residues before the CDR3 terminus, with the missing tail filled in from the germline J gene. The chain carries TRBV6-1 and TRBJ2-7; TRBD2 agrees at 10 bases. The CDR3 runs to 14 residues. Germline CDR1 is MNHNS and CDR2 is SASEGT. Losses at the gene ends were 3 bases for V and 5 bases for J; bases not matched to a gene: 4. The covered CDR3 bases are TGTGCCAGCAGTGACCTAGCGGGAGTCCACGAG. It codes for CASSDLAGVHE. The full CDR3 reads CASSDLAGVHEQYF.

In its sample, this clone was seen many times. The read stops 3 residues short of the end of the CDR3; the missing end is completed from the germline J gene. This chain links TRBV6-1 with TRBJ2-7; 10 bases match TRBD2. Germline CDR1 is MNHNS and CDR2 is SASEGT. The V and J ends lost 4 bases and 4 bases, in that order; junction bases with no gene match: 4. There are 14 residues in the CDR3. CDR3 amino acids: CASSAGTSAYEQYF. The sequenced part of the CDR3 DNA is TGTGCCAGCAGTGCCGGGACTAGCGCTTACGAG.